Each of the 22 T cell receptor beta chains below was sequenced from the same sample in a study of blood T cell repertoires in COVID-19. Libraries were prepared by immunoSEQ multiplex PCR; TCRdb keeps only in-frame clonotypes and omits some of them. The sample has some 150,000 clones; about 80% are singletons. Sequencing input: peripheral blood. Receptor source: an elderly woman in a cohort sampled during active or convalescent COVID-19.

This clone showed up just a few times. The same CDR3 arises from other DNA sequences in this sample as well. The chain carries TRBV7-9 and TRBJ1-1; D gene ambiguous. The germline CDR1 and CDR2 sequences are SEHNR and FQNEAQ (reference sequence). Between the trimmed V and J ends, which lost 1 base and 2 bases, there was a span of 5 bases. The CDR3 consists of 13 residues. The CDR3 nucleotides are TGTGCCAGCAGCTTAGACAGAAACACTGAAGCTTTCTTT. As protein: CASSLDRNTEAFF.

This clone was observed once. V usage is TRBV7-3 and J usage is TRBJ1-1; D remains ambiguous. CDR3 length: 13 residues. Trimming took 2 bases from V and 8 from J, leaving 12 bases between them. The germline V gene encodes CDR1 SGHTA and CDR2 FQGTGA. Here the CDR3 DNA reads TGTGCCAGCAGCTTAGGGGTCGAGGGAGAAGCTTTCTTT. It yields the protein CASSLGVEGEAFF. Variable domain in full (rest from reference TRBV7-3 and TRBJ1-1): GAGVSQTPSNKVTEKGKYVELRCDPISGHTALYWYRQSLGQGPEFLIYFQGTGAADDSGLPNDRFFAVRPEGSVSTLKIQRTERGDSAVYLCASSLGVEGEAFFGQGTRLTVV.

The rearrangement links TRBV7-9 to TRBJ1-2, with 9 positions matching TRBD1. Trimming cost V 5 bases and J 5 bases; bases outside gene matches: 6. The CDR3 is 14 amino acids. In germline, CDR1 is SEHNR, CDR2 FQNEAQ (reference sequence). CDR3 coding DNA: TGTGCCAGCAGCCCACAGGGGGCTTGGTATGGCTACACCTTC. It encodes CASSPQGAWYGYTF.

The V call is TRBV28, the J call TRBJ2-5; 8 bases agree with TRBD2. The CDR3 length is 14 residues. V shed 10 bases and J 3 bases; nucleotides not matched to a gene: 10. Germline-derived CDR1 and CDR2 are MDHEN and SYDVKM. DNA of the CDR3: TGTGCCACCTCCCGGGGGGGCCCTGAAGAGACCCAGTACTTC. Amino acid sequence: CATSRGGPEETQYF.

This clone was counted a single time. Within the sample, other DNA sequences also encode this same CDR3. The V gene is TRBV19, the J gene TRBJ2-2; D ambiguous. CDR1 and CDR2 from the germline V gene are LNHDA and SQIVND (reference sequence). This CDR3 is built from 14 residues. The V gene lost 0 bases and the J gene lost 4 bases, with 6 bases spanning the gap. CDR3 in amino acids: CASSIESGTGELFF. The CDR3 DNA reads TGTGCCAGTAGTATAGAATCGGGCACCGGGGAGCTGTTTTTT.

This chain links TRBV19 with TRBJ1-5; TRBD1 is a possible D gene (6 bases). V was cut by 10 bases and J by 0 bases, with 13 bases left in between. Germline loops: CDR1 LNHDA, CDR2 SQIVND (reference sequence). There are 14 residues in the CDR3. CDR3 residues: CAIGQPYSNQPQHF. CDR3 bases: TGTGCCATTGGACAGCCATATAGCAATCAGCCCCAGCATTTT.

The chain carries TRBV6-6 and TRBJ2-1, with TRBD2 identical over 10 bases. Trimming removed 6 bases from V and 8 bases from J; junction bases left unmatched: 10. CDR1 MNHNY and CDR2 SVGAGI come from the germline V gene (reference sequence). The length of the CDR3 is 15 residues. DNA for the CDR3: TGTGCCAGCAGCCTCAGCGGGGGGGCCGAGGATGAGCAGTTCTTC. Its protein is CASSLSGGAEDEQFF.

The rearrangement uses TRBV18 and TRBJ2-1, with 8 bases lining up with TRBD2. In germline, CDR1 is KGHSH, CDR2 LQKENI. Trimming took 0 bases from V and 2 from J; bases not matched to a gene: 6. This CDR3 is built from 17 residues. Written as DNA, the CDR3 is TGTGCCAGCTCACCACCGACCGGGACTAGGACCTACAATGAGCAGTTCTTC. The encoded protein is CASSPPTGTRTYNEQFF.

V usage is TRBV6-2 or TRBV6-3 and J usage is TRBJ2-3; 7 positions agree with TRBD1. CDR1 and CDR2 (germline): MNHEY, SVGEGT. This CDR3 is 17 amino acids long. With 3 bases clipped from V and 1 base from J, the junction kept 10 bases outside the gene matches. The DNA of the CDR3 is TGTGCCAGCAGTTATCACCTTAGACAGGGAGGCACAGATACGCAGTATTTT. Translated: CASSYHLRQGGTDTQYF.

This chain connects TRBV5-1 to TRBJ1-3, with D possibly being TRBD1 (5 bases). The CDR3 is 16 residues long. Germline lookup yields CDR1 SGHRS and CDR2 YFSETQ. Trimming removed 0 bases at V and 0 bases at J, with 10 bases between. CDR3 in DNA: TGCGCCAGCAGCTTGGGACAGACGAGCTCTGGAAACACCATATATTTT. It translates to CASSLGQTSSGNTIYF.

The chain combines TRBV19 with TRBJ1-5, with 8 positions matching TRBD1. Germline loops: CDR1 LNHDA, CDR2 SQIVND (reference sequence). The ends lost 3 bases at V and 2 bases at J; junction bases unmatched: 3. CDR3 size: 15 residues. CDR3 sequence: CASSIAGQGNQPQHF. CDR3 nucleotides: TGTGCCAGTAGTATCGCGGGACAGGGCAATCAGCCCCAGCATTTT. The full variable domain, in which reference TRBV19 and TRBJ1-5 provide the parts outside the CDR3, is DGGITQSPKYLFRKEGQNVTLSCEQNLNHDAMYWYRQDPGQGLRLIYYSQIVNDFQKGDIAEGYSVSREKKESFPLTVTSAQKNPTAFYLCASSIAGQGNQPQHFGDGTRLSIL.

CDR3 coding DNA: TGTGCCAGCAGCGTACCGGGGAGAAAACTGTTTTTT. It specifies CASSVPGRKLFF. The rearrangement joins TRBV9 to TRBJ1-4; D is unresolved. Germline CDR1 reads SGDLS; CDR2 reads YYNGEE. Trimming left V 1 base short and J 10 bases short, with 8 bases between. This CDR3 has 12 residues.

This chain links TRBV7-2 with TRBJ1-6, with D unclear. CDR1 SGHTA and CDR2 FQGNSA come from the germline V gene. Trimming took 2 bases from V and 5 from J, leaving 7 bases between them. The CDR3 is made up of 14 amino acids. The CDR3 region is CASSLHGDNSPLHF. The DNA of the CDR3 is TGTGCCAGCAGCTTACACGGTGATAATTCACCCCTCCACTTT. The full variable domain, its missing parts supplied by reference TRBV7-2 and TRBJ1-6, is GAGVSQSPSNKVTEKGKDVELRCDPISGHTALYWYRQSLGQGLEFLIYFQGNSAPDKSGLPSDRFSAERTGGSVSTLTIQRTQQEDSAVYLCASSLHGDNSPLHFGNGTRLTVT.

The V gene is TRBV7-2, the J gene TRBJ2-1, with TRBD2 matching 14 bases. V dropped 5 bases and J dropped 6; count of bases not matched to a gene: 6. The CDR3 has 16 residues. CDR1 is SGHTA and CDR2 is FQGNSA in the germline V gene. The CDR3 DNA sequence: TGTGCCAGCAGCCGGGGACTAGCGGGGGTCTCCAATGAGCAGTTCTTC. It specifies CASSRGLAGVSNEQFF.

This chain joins TRBV7-9 and TRBJ2-3; D call uncertain. The V gene lost 5 bases and the J gene lost 5 bases, with 5 bases spanning the gap. Germline CDR1 and CDR2: SEHNR and FQNEAQ (reference sequence). This CDR3 has 11 amino acids. CDR3 DNA sequence: TGTGCCAGCAGCCCCCAAGATACGCAGTATTTT. This encodes CASSPQDTQYF.

V and J are TRBV30 and TRBJ1-4; no clear D gene. V lost 7 bases to trimming and J lost 0 bases, with 9 bases between them. This CDR3 comprises 13 residues. Germline CDR1 reads GTSNPN; CDR2 reads SVGIG (reference sequence). CDR3 DNA sequence: TGTGCCTCTACTCCCCCAACTAATGAAAAACTGTTTTTT. It codes for CASTPPTNEKLFF. Full variable domain (missing parts from reference TRBV30 and TRBJ1-4): SQTIHQWPATLVQPVGSPLSLECTVEGTSNPNLYWYRQAAGRGLQLLFYSVGIGQISSEVPQNLSASRPQDRQFILSSKKLLLSDSGFYLCASTPPTNEKLFFGSGTQLSVL.

This clone was observed a handful of times. The chain recombines TRBV5-8 with TRBJ2-1, with 7 nucleotides matching TRBD1. This CDR3 is built from 14 residues. The trim removed 7 bases at V and 6 bases at J, leaving 10 bases unmatched. Germline values: CDR1 SGHTS, CDR2 YDEGEE. The CDR3 bases are TGTGCCAGCCGTGACAGGGCCTCACGCAATGAGCAGTTCTTC. It encodes CASRDRASRNEQFF.

CDR3 nucleotides: TGCGCCAGCAAGCCCAGGGTCAATAGGGACACTGAAGCTTTCTTT. Its protein product is CASKPRVNRDTEAFF. The chain recombines TRBV5-1 with TRBJ1-1; tentative D call: TRBD1 (5 bases). This CDR3 is 15 amino acids long. V was cut by 6 bases and J by 3 bases, with 18 bases left in between. Germline V CDR1 and CDR2: SGHRS, YFSETQ. Based on the CDR3 plus reference TRBV5-1 and TRBJ1-1, the full variable domain is KAGVTQTPRYLIKTRGQQVTLSCSPISGHRSVSWYQQTPGQGLQFLFEYFSETQRNKGNFPGRFSGRQFSNSRSEMNVSTLELGDSALYLCASKPRVNRDTEAFFGQGTRLTVV.

The genes are TRBV7-9 and TRBJ1-4; no definite D call. The V and J ends lost 0 bases and 8 bases respectively, with 13 bases between them. This CDR3 spans 15 amino acids. CDR1 is SEHNR, CDR2 FQNEAQ, per germline (reference sequence). As DNA, the CDR3 is TGTGCCAGCAGCTTAGCGTTGGAAAGAGGAGAAAAACTGTTTTTT. Translating gives CASSLALERGEKLFF.

This chain connects TRBV10-3 to TRBJ2-7, with D possibly being TRBD1 (5 bases). Per the germline V gene, CDR1 is ENHRY and CDR2 is SYGVKD. Trimming cost V 8 bases and J 1 base, with 12 bases left between them. This CDR3 has 13 amino acids. The CDR3 bases are TGTGCCATCGGATCGACAGCTTCCTACGAGCAGTACGTC. Translation: CAIGSTASYEQYV.

This chain joins TRBV7-9 and TRBJ1-2, with no clear D. Germline values: CDR1 SEHNR, CDR2 FQNEAQ (reference sequence). CDR3 length: 19 residues. V lost 2 bases and J lost 1, with 23 bases in between. CDR3 in amino acids: CASSLSQRLGQSFNYGYTF. Written as DNA, the CDR3 is TGTGCCAGCAGCTTATCTCAGAGGCTTGGCCAGAGTTTTAACTATGGCTACACCTTC.

The chain is built from TRBV5-4 and TRBJ2-2, with TRBD2 as a possible D gene (6 bases). The V gene's germline CDR1 is SGHNT and CDR2 YYREEE (reference sequence). V was clipped by 2 bases and J by 6 bases, with 11 bases between them. CDR3 size: 14 residues. In DNA form, the CDR3 reads TGTGCCAGCAGCTTTCGCTCTAGCGCCGGGGAGCTGTTTTTT. This sequence encodes CASSFRSSAGELFF.